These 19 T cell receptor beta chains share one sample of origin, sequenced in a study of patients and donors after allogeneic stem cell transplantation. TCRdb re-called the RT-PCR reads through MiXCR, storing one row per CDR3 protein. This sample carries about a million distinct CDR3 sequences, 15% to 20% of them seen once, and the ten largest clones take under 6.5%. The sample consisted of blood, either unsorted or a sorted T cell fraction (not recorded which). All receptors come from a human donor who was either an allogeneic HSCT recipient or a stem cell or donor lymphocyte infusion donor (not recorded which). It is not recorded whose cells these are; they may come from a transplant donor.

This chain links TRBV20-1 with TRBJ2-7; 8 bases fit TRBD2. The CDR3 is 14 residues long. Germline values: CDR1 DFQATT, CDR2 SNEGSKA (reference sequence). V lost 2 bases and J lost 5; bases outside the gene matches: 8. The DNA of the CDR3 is TGCAGTGCTAGAAGTAGCGGGAAGGGAAACGAGCAGTACTTC. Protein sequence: CSARSSGKGNEQYF.

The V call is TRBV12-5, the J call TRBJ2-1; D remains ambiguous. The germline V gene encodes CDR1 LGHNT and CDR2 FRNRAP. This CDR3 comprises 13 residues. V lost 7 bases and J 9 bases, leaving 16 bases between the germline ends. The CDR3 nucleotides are TGTGCTAGTGCGCTGTTGATCTCGGGTGAGCAGTTCTTC. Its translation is CASALLISGEQFF.

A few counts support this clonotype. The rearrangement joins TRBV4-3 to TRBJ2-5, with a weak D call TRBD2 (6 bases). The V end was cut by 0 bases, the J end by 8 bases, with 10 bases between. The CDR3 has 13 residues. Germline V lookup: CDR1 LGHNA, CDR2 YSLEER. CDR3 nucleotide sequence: TGCGCCAGCAGCCAAGATGAAGGGACTACCCAGTACTTC. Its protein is CASSQDEGTTQYF.

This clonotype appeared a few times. CDR3 DNA sequence: TGTGCCAGCAGTTTAGCGGAGGGTAGGGGCGCGGGCGGCTACACCTTC. It encodes CASSLAEGRGAGGYTF. This sequence joins TRBV12-3 or TRBV12-4 and TRBJ1-2; TRBD1 is a possible D gene (5 bases). CDR3 length: 16 amino acids. With 0 bases removed from V and 8 bases from J, the gap between germline ends came to 19 bases.

The CDR3 region has the DNA TGCGCCAGCAGCTCCGGGACTAGCGGGAGGAGGATGAAGGAGCTGTTTTTT. Translated: CASSSGTSGRRMKELFF. V usage is TRBV5-1 and J usage is TRBJ2-2, with 15 bases that match TRBD2. V was clipped by 3 bases and J by 10 bases; unmatched bases: 10. CDR1 SGHRS and CDR2 YFSETQ come from the germline V gene. The CDR3 contains 17 residues.

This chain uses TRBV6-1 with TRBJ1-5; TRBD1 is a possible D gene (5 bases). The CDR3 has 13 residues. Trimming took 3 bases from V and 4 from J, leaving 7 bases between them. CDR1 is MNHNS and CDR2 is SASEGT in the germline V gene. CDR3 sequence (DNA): TGTGCCAGCAGTGAGGGGCAGAATCAGCCCCAGCATTTT. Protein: CASSEGQNQPQHF.

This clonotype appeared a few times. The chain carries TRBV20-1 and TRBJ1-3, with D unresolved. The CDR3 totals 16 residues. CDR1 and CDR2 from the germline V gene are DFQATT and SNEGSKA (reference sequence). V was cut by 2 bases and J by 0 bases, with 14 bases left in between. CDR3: CSARSRGTGSGNTIYF. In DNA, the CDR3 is TGCAGTGCTAGAAGTCGGGGAACGGGCTCTGGAAACACCATATATTTT.

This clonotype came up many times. CDR3 in amino acids: CASSVGPTNEKLFF. CDR3 bases: TGTGCCAGCAGTGTCGGTCCCACTAATGAAAAACTGTTTTTT. The rearrangement uses TRBV12-3 or TRBV12-4 and TRBJ1-4; D gene unclear. The CDR3 contains 14 residues. V was shortened by 5 bases and J by 2 bases, with 9 bases between the two germline ends.

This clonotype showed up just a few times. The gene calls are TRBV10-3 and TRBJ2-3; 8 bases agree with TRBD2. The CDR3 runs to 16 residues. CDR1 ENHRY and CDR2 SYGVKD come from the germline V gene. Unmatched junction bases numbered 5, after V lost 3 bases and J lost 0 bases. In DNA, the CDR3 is TGTGCCATCAGTGAAGGAGCGGGGGCTAGCACAGATACGCAGTATTTT. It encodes CAISEGAGASTDTQYF.

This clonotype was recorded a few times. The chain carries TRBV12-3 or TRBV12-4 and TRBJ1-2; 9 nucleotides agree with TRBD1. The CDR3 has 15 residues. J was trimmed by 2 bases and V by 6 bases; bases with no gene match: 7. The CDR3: CASRSTGGENYGYTF. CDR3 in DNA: TGTGCCAGCAGGAGCACAGGGGGCGAGAACTATGGCTACACCTTC.

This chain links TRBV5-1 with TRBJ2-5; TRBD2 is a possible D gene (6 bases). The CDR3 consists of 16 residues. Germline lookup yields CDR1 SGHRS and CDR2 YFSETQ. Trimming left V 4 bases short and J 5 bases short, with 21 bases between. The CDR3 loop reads CASSRTNLEFTETQYF. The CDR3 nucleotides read TGCGCCAGCAGCCGGACTAACTTGGAGTTTACGGAGACCCAGTACTTC. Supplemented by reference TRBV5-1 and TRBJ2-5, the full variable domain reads KAGVTQTPRYLIKTRGQQVTLSCSPISGHRSVSWYQQTPGQGLQFLFEYFSETQRNKGNFPGRFSGRQFSNSRSEMNVSTLELGDSALYLCASSRTNLEFTETQYFGPGTRLLVL.

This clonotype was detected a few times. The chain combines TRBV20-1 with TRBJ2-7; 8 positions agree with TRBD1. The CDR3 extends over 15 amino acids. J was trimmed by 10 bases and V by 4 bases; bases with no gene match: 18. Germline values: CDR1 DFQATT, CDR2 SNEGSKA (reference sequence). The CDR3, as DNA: TGCAGTGCTACCGACAGGGGAAGTCGATTAGGACATCAGTACTTC. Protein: CSATDRGSRLGHQYF.

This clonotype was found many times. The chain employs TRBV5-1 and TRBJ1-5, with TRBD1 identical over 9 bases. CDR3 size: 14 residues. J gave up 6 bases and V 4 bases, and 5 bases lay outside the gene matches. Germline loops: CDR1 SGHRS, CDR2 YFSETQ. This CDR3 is CASSPGQGSQPQHF. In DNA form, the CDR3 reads TGCGCCAGCAGCCCCGGACAGGGGAGTCAGCCCCAGCATTTT.

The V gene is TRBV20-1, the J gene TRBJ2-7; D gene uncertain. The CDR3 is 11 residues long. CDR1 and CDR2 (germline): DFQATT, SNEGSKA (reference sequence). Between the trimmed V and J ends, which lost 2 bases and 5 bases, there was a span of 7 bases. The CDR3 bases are TGCAGTGCTAGAAGAATCAACGAGCAGTACTTC. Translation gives CSARRINEQYF.

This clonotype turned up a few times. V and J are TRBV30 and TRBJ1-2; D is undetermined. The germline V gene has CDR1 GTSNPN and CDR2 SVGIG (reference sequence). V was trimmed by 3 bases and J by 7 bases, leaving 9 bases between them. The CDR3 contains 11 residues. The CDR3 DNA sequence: TGTGCCTGGAGAGGGAGTGGTGGCTACACCTTC. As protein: CAWRGSGGYTF.

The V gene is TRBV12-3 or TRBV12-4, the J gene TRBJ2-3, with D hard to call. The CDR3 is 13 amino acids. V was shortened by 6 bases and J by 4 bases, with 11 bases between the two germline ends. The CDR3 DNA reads TGTGCCAGCAGCTCCGGGTGGTCAGATACGCAGTATTTT. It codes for CASSSGWSDTQYF.

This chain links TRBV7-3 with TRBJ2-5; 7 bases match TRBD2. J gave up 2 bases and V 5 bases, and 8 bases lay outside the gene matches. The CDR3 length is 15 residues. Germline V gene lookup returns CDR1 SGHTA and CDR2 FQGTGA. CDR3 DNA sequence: TGTGCCAGCAGCCTAAGCGGGGTAATTCAAGAGACCCAGTACTTC. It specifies CASSLSGVIQETQYF.

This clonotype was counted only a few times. The CDR3 reads CASSPPTKGIQYF. The CDR3 nucleotides are TGTGCCAGCAGCCCACCCACAAAAGGCATTCAGTACTTC. V is TRBV6-1 and J is TRBJ2-4; D is undetermined. Germline lookup yields CDR1 MNHNS and CDR2 SASEGT. The CDR3 sequence is 13 residues long. Trimming took off 6 bases at V and 9 bases at J, with 15 bases between the two ends.

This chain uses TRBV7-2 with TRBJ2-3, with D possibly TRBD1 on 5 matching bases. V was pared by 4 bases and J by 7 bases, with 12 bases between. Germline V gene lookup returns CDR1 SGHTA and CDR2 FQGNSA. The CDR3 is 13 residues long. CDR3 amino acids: CASSYDSPYTQYF. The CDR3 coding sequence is TGTGCCAGCAGCTATGACAGTCCTTATACGCAGTATTTT.